These T cell receptor beta chains were read from a single sample in a study of cytomegalovirus exposure and HLA in healthy donors. Only in-frame clones appear in the TCRdb table, and some are missing; sequencing was by immunoSEQ multiplex PCR. Here the sample spans approximately 97,000 clones, under 95% being singletons. The sequencing sample was made of PBMCs. These receptors were taken from a woman in her 30s in good health and CMV-seropositive. CDR3s include the opening cysteine and the closing phenylalanine or tryptophan. D genes are given only for firm matches. Size values are once, few and many counts, or a class for expanded clones, and some rows have none.

V gene	J gene	clone size	D gene	CDR3 DNA	CDR3 protein
TRBV6-5	TRBJ1-1	-	-	TGTGCCAGCAGTTCCTCGACAAGCCGCGCTTTCTTT	CASSSSTSRAFF
TRBV28	TRBJ2-7	-	TRBD2	TGTGCCAGCAGTGCGACTAGCGGGACCTACGAGCAGTACTTC	CASSATSGTYEQYF
TRBV2	TRBJ2-7	once	-	TGTGCCAGCGGGCGATATCTGAACGAGCAGTACTTC	CASGRYLNEQYF
TRBV7-2	TRBJ2-7	-	TRBD1	TGTGCCAGCAGCTTAGCAGGACAGGGGTCCTACGAGCAGTACTTC	CASSLAGQGSYEQYF
TRBV28	TRBJ2-7	-	-	TGTGCCAGCAGTTCCCGACTAGCCTACGAGCAGTACTTC	CASSSRLAYEQYF
TRBV28	TRBJ1-5	once	-	TGTGCCAGCAGTTCGGCGGGGGTTGTTCAGCCCCAGCATTTT	CASSSAGVVQPQHF
TRBV6-6	TRBJ2-7	-	TRBD1	TGTGCCAGCAGTGCCAGGGGGACAGGGGTGTACGAGCAGTACTTC	CASSARGTGVYEQYF
TRBV7-8	TRBJ2-1	-	TRBD1	TGTGCCAGCAGCGACGGGACAGGGCTCGGCAATGAGCAGTTCTTC	CASSDGTGLGNEQFF
TRBV11-2	TRBJ2-2	once	-	TGTGCCAGCAGCTTAGCGTACACCGGGGAGCTGTTTTTT	CASSLAYTGELFF
TRBV2	TRBJ1-1	-	-	TGTGCCAGCAGTACAATCTCTCAGGGTACTGAAGCTTTCTTT	CASSTISQGTEAFF
TRBV30	TRBJ2-1	-	TRBD1	TGTGCCTGGAGTGTACTTTGGACAGGGGCTGCTGAGCAGTTCTTC	CAWSVLWTGAAEQFF
TRBV6-1	TRBJ2-2	-	-	TGTGCCAGCAGTGAAAAGCGGGCCGGGGAGCTGTTTTTT	CASSEKRAGELFF
TRBV19	TRBJ1-1	-	TRBD1	TGTGCCAGTAGTACAGGGGACAGGGGGTCCACTGAAGCTTTCTTT	CASSTGDRGSTEAFF
TRBV5-1	TRBJ2-5	-	-	TGCGCCAGCAGCTTGAAGGGGGAGACCCAGTACTTC	CASSLKGETQYF
TRBV6-5	TRBJ2-1	-	TRBD2	TGTGCCAGCAGTTACTCGCTAGCGGGAGGGCATGAGCAGTTCTTC	CASSYSLAGGHEQFF
TRBV28	TRBJ2-5	-	TRBD1	TGTGCCAGCAGTTTACAACAGGGGGGAAGAATCGGGACCCAGTACTTC	CASSLQQGGRIGTQYF
TRBV6-6	TRBJ2-7	-	TRBD2	TGTGCCAGCAGTAGGGATGGGACTAGCGGGACCTACGAGCAGTACTTC	CASSRDGTSGTYEQYF
TRBV18	TRBJ1-2	-	TRBD1	TGTGCCAGCTCACCACGGACAGGGTTATATGGCTACACCTTC	CASSPRTGLYGYTF
TRBV7-3	TRBJ2-3	-	-	TGTGCCAGCAGCTTAGTGGGTCCAGGTACGCAGTATTTT	CASSLVGPGTQYF
TRBV4-3	TRBJ1-1	-	-	TGCGCCAGCAGCCAAGATTGGGGCAGAAAGAACACTGAAGCTTTCTTT	CASSQDWGRKNTEAFF
TRBV7-2	TRBJ1-3	-	-	TGTGCCAGCAGCTTAGTTTCCAGGGGTAACACCATATATTTT	CASSLVSRGNTIYF
TRBV28	TRBJ2-7	-	TRBD1	TGTGCCAGCAGTATCCCGGGACAGGGGGCGGGGGAGCAGTACTTC	CASSIPGQGAGEQYF
TRBV18	TRBJ1-2	-	-	TGTGCCAGCTCACCTGGCAGAACTAACTATGGCTACACCTTC	CASSPGRTNYGYTF